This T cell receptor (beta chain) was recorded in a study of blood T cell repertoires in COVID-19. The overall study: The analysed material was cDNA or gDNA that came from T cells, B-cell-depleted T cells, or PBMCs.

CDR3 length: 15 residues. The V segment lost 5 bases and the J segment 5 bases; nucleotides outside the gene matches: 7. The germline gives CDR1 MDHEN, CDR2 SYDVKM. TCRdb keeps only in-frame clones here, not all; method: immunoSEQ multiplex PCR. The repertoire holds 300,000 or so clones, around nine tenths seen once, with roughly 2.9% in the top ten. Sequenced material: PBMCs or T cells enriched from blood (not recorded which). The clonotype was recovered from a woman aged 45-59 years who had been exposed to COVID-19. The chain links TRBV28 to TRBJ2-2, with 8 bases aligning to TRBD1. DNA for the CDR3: TGTGCCAGCAGTAACCCCGGACAGGGAACCGGGGAGCTGTTTTTT. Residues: CASSNPGQGTGELFF.